This T cell receptor beta chain stems from a study of T cell responses to AZD1222 COVID-19 vaccine. Study observations and caveats: Donors were largely white British and mainly female; clonal diversity was possibly underestimated. Regions 160-218 and 743-854 held dominance among vaccine-associated CD4 TCRs, which spanned spike. Seropositive status at baseline applied to only a handful of AZD1222 recipients.

With respect to this clone: Its target is unknown.

Second-dose schedules of about 4 or about 12 weeks were combined. The V and J ends lost 5 bases and 2 bases respectively, with 10 bases between them. CDR1 is MNHNS and CDR2 is SASEGT in the germline V gene. The CDR3 length is 13 residues. Only in-frame clones appear in the TCRdb table, and some are missing; sequencing was by immunoSEQ multiplex PCR. Of 150,000 to 200,000 clones in the sample, roughly 94% were seen once. This chain connects TRBV6-1 to TRBJ2-7; TRBD2 might be the D (5 bases). This receptor was taken from an adult who received the AZD1222 COVID-19 vaccine. Sequenced here: peripheral blood, sampled 28 days after the second AZD1222 dose. The CDR3 loop is CASSSSGTYEQYF. In nucleotides, the CDR3 is TGTGCCAGCAGTTCCAGCGGTACCTACGAGCAGTACTTC.